This T cell receptor beta chain emerged from a study of blood T cell repertoires in COVID-19. Germline CDR1 is MNHEY and CDR2 is SVGAGI. The ends lost 5 bases at V and 7 bases at J; junction bases unmatched: 13. The CDR3 sequence is 15 residues long. Per the original methods: Estimated nucleated cell counts came from reference gene primer amplification. The method was immunoSEQ multiplex PCR; TCRdb's version includes in-frame clones alone and lacks a portion of them. Clonal size and the V and J genes are those of that table, whereas D and trimming came from the DNA. This table has about 220,000 clones, around 82% appearing once. In this sample, this clone turned up a few times.

The V call is TRBV6-5, the J call TRBJ1-2; 7 bases are a match to TRBD1. Sequencing was carried out using peripheral blood. This sequence was found in a woman aged 40-49 years with active or convalescent COVID-19. The CDR3 DNA sequence: TGTGCCAGCAGTCATCGTTCAACAGGGGAGATTGGCTACACCTTC. Its protein product is CASSHRSTGEIGYTF.